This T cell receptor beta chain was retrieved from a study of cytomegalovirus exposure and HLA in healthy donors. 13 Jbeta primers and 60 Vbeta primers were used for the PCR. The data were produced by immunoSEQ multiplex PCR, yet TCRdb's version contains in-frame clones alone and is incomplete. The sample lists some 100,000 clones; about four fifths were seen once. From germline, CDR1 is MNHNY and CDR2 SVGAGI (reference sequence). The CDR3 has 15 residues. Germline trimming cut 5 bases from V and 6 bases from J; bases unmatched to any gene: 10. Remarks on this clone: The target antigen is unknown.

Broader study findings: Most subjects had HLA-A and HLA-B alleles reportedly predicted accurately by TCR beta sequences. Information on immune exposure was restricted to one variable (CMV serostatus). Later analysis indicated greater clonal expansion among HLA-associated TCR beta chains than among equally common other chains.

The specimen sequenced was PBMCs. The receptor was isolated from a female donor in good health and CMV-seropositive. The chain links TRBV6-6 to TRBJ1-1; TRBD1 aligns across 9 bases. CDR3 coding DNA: TGTGCCAGCAGTAACACCGGGACAGGGTCCCCTGAAGCTTTCTTT. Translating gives CASSNTGTGSPEAFF.